The T cell receptor (beta chain) under discussion was sequenced for a study of T cell repertoires in cytomegalovirus infection (dated by TCRdb to about 2019). Study-level background: Donor HLA type was relevant to the analysis, because carriage of CMV infection together with the matching HLA type was indicated by public TCR beta signatures. Overall study outcomes, separate from this receptor: The ex vivo response was dominated by HLA-C-restricted CMV-specific TCR beta clonotypes, which also provided the single most frequent clonotype in two of eight donors. Cumulative frequency of public TCR beta family members discriminated carriers of CMV infection plus the relevant HLA type in this cohort and an independent approximately 370-donor cohort.

Reads for this sample came from an Illumina HiSeq 1500. TCRdb passed the public sequencing reads through fastp at Q25 and MiXCR, retaining productive beta sequences. Rows with a matching CDR3 protein are joined into one entry that keeps the most common DNA and genes. This sample holds about 150,000 distinct CDR3 sequences; approximately 17% were observed only once. The ten largest account for around 20% of the sample. Worth noting for this clonotype: What this receptor recognizes is not known. It has no much larger one-base neighbor in the sample; base qualities were not kept.

Inclusive of the bounding cysteine and phenylalanine, the CDR3 is 14 residues long. The entry retains the CDR3 DNA only, 42 bases that are in frame from base 1. The germline V gene (reference sequence) specifies LNHDA as CDR1 and SQIVND as CDR2. V is trimmed back by 6 bases and J by 6 bases, and the junction contains 10 bases that no gene match accounts for. The receptor's source is a human donor in good health (CMV status not recorded). Some clones in this sample may be carry-over from other donors' samples. Sample: CD8+ T cells from PBMCs. The chain joins TRBV19 to TRBJ1-2; 7 bases in the junction line up with TRBD1. The nucleotide sequence reads TGTGCCAGTAGCCCGACAGGGAGAGAGGATGGCTACACCTTC. The translation is CASSPTGREDGYTF. The reference TRBV19 and TRBJ1-2 proteins fill in what lies around the CDR3, so the full variable domain reads DGGITQSPKYLFRKEGQNVTLSCEQNLNHDAMYWYRQDPGQGLRLIYYSQIVNDFQKGDIAEGYSVSREKKESFPLTVTSAQKNPTAFYLCASSPTGREDGYTFGSGTRLTVV.